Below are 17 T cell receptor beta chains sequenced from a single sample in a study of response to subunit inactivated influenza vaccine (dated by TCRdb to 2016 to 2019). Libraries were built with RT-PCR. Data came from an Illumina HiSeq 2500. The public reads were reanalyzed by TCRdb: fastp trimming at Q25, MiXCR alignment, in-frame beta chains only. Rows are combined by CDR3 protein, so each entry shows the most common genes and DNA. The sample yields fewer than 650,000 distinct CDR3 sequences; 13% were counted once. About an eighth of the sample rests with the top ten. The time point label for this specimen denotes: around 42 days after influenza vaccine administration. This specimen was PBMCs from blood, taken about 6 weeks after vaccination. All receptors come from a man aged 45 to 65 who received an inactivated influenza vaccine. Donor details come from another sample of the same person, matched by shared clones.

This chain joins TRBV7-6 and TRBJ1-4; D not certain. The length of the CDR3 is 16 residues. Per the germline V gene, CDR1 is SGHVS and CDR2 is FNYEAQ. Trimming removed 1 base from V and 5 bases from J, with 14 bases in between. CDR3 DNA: TGTGCCAGCAGCTTAGAGGCCCAGCTCCCAAATGAAAAACTGTTTTTT. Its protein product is CASSLEAQLPNEKLFF. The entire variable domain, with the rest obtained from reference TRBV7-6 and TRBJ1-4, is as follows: GAGVSQSPRYKVTKRGQDVALRCDPISGHVSLYWYRQALGQGPEFLTYFNYEAQQDKSGLPNDRFSAERPEGSISTLTIQRTEQRDSAMYRCASSLEAQLPNEKLFFGSGTQLSVL.

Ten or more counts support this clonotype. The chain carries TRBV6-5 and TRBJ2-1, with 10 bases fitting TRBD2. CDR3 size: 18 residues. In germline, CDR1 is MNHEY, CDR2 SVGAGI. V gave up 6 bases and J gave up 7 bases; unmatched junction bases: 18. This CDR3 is CASSMSLRLAGVANEQFF. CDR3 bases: TGTGCCAGCAGCATGTCCCTCAGGCTAGCGGGAGTAGCGAATGAGCAGTTCTTC.

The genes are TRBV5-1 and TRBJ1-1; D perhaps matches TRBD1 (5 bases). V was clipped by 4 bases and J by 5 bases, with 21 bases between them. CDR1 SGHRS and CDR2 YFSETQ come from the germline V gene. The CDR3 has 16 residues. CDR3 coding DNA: TGCGCCAGCAGCCTAGGACCACATACTAGGGGAACTGAAGCTTTCTTT. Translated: CASSLGPHTRGTEAFF. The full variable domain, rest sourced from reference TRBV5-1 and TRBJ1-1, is KAGVTQTPRYLIKTRGQQVTLSCSPISGHRSVSWYQQTPGQGLQFLFEYFSETQRNKGNFPGRFSGRQFSNSRSEMNVSTLELGDSALYLCASSLGPHTRGTEAFFGQGTRLTVV.

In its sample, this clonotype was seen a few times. CDR3: CASTIRTGGPYEQYF. The CDR3 DNA follows: TGTGCCAGCACTATAAGGACAGGGGGCCCCTACGAGCAGTACTTC. V gene TRBV6-2 or TRBV6-3 combines with J gene TRBJ2-7; 11 bases fit TRBD1. CDR1 and CDR2 (germline): MNHEY, SVGEGT. The CDR3 has 15 residues. Trimming removed 7 bases from V and 2 bases from J; junction bases left unmatched: 7.

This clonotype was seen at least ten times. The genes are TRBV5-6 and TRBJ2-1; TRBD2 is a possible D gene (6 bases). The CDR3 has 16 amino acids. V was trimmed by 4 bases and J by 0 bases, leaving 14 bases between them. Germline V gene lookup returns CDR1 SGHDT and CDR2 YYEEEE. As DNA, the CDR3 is TGTGCCAGCAGCCGACTCGGAGGGTACTCCTACAATGAGCAGTTCTTC. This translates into CASSRLGGYSYNEQFF.

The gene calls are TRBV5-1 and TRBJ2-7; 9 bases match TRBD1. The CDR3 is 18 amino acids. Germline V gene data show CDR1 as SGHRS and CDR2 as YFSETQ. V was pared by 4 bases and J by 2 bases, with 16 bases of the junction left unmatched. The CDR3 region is CASSRPPLRTGDPYEQYF. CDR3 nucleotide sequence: TGCGCCAGCAGCCGCCCGCCTCTTAGGACAGGGGACCCCTACGAGCAGTACTTC. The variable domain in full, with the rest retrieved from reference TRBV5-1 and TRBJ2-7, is KAGVTQTPRYLIKTRGQQVTLSCSPISGHRSVSWYQQTPGQGLQFLFEYFSETQRNKGNFPGRFSGRQFSNSRSEMNVSTLELGDSALYLCASSRPPLRTGDPYEQYFGPGTRLTVT.

The CDR3 bases are TGTGCCAGCAGTTTAGGGCAGGATTACAATGAGCAGTTCTTC. Translation gives CASSLGQDYNEQFF. The chain recombines TRBV12-3 or TRBV12-4 with TRBJ2-1; D call uncertain. The CDR3 length is 14 residues. Trimming removed 1 base from V and 4 bases from J, with 8 bases in between.

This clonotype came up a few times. CDR3 DNA: TGTGCCAGCGGCCCGACAGGGGGTGAGACCCAGTACTTC. Amino acids: CASGPTGGETQYF. The chain employs TRBV28 and TRBJ2-5; 9 bases fit TRBD1. Germline-derived CDR1 and CDR2 are MDHEN and SYDVKM. The trim removed 8 bases at V and 5 bases at J, leaving 6 bases unmatched. The CDR3 has 13 residues.

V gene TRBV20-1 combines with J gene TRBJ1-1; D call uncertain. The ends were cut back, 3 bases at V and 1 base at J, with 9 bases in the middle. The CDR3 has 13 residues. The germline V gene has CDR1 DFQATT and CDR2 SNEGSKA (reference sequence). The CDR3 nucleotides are TGCAGTGCTAGTCCGGGAACGAACACTGAAGCTTTCTTT. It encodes CSASPGTNTEAFF.

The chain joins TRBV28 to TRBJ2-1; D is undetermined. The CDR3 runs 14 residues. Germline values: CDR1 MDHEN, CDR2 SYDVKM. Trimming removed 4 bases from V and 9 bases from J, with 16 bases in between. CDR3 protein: CASSSPAGYTEQFF. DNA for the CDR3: TGTGCCAGCAGTTCGCCCGCTGGGTATACTGAGCAGTTCTTC.

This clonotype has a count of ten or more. This CDR3 is CASSQDLGREQFF. The CDR3 DNA reads as TGTGCCAGCAGCCAAGATTTGGGCCGTGAGCAGTTCTTC. V and J are TRBV4-2 and TRBJ2-1; D unresolved. Trimming left V 0 bases short and J 9 bases short, with 9 bases between. The CDR3 totals 13 residues. Germline V CDR1 and CDR2: LGHNA, YNFKEQ.

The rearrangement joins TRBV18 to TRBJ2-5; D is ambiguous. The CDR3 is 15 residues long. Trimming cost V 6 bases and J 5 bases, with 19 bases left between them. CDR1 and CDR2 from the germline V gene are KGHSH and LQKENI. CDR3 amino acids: CASSGPKQRAETQYF. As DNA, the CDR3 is TGTGCCAGCTCTGGTCCAAAGCAAAGAGCGGAGACCCAGTACTTC.

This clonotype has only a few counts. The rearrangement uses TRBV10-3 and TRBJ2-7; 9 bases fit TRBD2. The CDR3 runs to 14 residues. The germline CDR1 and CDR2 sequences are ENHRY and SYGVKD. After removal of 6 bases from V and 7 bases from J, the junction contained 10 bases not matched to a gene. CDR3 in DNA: TGTGCCATCAGCGGTTATAGCGGGAGAGAAGAGCAGTACTTC. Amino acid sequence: CAISGYSGREEQYF.

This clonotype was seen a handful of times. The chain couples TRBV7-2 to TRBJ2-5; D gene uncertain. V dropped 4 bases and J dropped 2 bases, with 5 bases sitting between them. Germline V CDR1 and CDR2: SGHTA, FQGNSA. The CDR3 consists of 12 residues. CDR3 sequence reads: CASSWIQETQYF. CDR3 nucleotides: TGTGCCAGCAGCTGGATACAAGAGACCCAGTACTTC.

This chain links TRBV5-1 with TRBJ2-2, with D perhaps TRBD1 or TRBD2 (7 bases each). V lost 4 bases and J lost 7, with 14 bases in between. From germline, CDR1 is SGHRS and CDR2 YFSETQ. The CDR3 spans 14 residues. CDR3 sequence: CASSGRGPDGELFF. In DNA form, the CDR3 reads TGCGCCAGCAGCGGGAGGGGGCCGGACGGGGAGCTGTTTTTT.

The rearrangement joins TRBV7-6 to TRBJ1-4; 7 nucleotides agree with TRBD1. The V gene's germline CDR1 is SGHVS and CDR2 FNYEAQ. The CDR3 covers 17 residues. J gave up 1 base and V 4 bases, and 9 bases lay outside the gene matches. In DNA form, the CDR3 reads TGTGCCAGCAGCTCGCACCCGAGGGGGCGAACTAATGAAAAACTGTTTTTT. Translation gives CASSSHPRGRTNEKLFF. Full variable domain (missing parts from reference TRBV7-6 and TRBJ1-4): GAGVSQSPRYKVTKRGQDVALRCDPISGHVSLYWYRQALGQGPEFLTYFNYEAQQDKSGLPNDRFSAERPEGSISTLTIQRTEQRDSAMYRCASSSHPRGRTNEKLFFGSGTQLSVL.

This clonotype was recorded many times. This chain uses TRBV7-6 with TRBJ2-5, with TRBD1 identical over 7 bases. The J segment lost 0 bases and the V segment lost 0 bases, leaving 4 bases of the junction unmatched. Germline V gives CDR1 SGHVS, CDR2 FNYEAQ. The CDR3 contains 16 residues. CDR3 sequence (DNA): TGTGCCAGCAGCTTAGCCTCCGGGACAGACCAAGAGACCCAGTACTTC. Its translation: CASSLASGTDQETQYF.